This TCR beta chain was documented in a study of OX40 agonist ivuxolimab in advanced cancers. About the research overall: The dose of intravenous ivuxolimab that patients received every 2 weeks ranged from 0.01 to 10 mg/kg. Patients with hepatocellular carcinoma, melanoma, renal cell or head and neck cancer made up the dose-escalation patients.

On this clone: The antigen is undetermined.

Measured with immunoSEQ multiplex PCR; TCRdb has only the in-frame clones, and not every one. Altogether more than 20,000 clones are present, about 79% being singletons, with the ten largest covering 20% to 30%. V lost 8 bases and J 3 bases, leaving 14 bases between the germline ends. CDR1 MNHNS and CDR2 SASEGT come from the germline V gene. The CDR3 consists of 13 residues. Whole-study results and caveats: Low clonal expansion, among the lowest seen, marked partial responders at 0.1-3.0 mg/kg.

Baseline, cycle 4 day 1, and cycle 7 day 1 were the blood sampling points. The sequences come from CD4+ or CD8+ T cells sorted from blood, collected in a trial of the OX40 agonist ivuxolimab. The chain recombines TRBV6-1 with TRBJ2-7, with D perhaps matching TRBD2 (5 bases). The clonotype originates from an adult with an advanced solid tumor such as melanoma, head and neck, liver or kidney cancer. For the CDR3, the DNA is TGTGCCAGCTGTACTAGTGCTCACTACGAGCAGTACTTC. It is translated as CASCTSAHYEQYF.